This entry lists 11 T cell receptor beta chains sequenced from one sample in a study of chemoradiotherapy in HPV16-positive cancers. Data came from immunoSEQ multiplex PCR; TCRdb stores just in-frame clones and leaves some out. The sample includes around 40,000 clones, more than 75% seen only once; the top ten take 4.5% to 5.5%. Here the sequenced sample was blood, taken from a patient who underwent chemoradiotherapy. The receptor source for this set is a human donor with HPV-associated anogenital cancer.

V and J are TRBV6-6 and TRBJ1-3, with D hard to call. V lost 8 bases and J lost 0, with 11 bases in between. The CDR3 is 14 residues long. Germline-derived CDR1 and CDR2 are MNHNY and SVGAGI (reference sequence). CDR3 coding DNA: TGTGCCAGCGCGGGCCTTTCCTCTGGAAACACCATATATTTT. Its protein product is CASAGLSSGNTIYF.

This clone was seen a few times. The chain combines TRBV27 with TRBJ1-2, with TRBD1 matching over 7 bases. Trimming removed 5 bases from V and 0 bases from J; junction bases left unmatched: 6. There are 15 residues in the CDR3. Germline CDR1 and CDR2: MNHEY and SMNVEV (reference sequence). The CDR3 reads CASSQDRITNYGYTF. The CDR3 DNA sequence: TGTGCCAGCAGTCAGGACAGGATAACTAACTATGGCTACACCTTC.

The V call is TRBV9, the J call TRBJ1-5; D gene unclear. Looked up from germline, CDR1 is SGDLS and CDR2 is YYNGEE. V was pared by 0 bases and J by 5 bases, with 12 bases between. This CDR3 contains 15 residues. CDR3 DNA: TGTGCCAGCAGCGTAGATGCGGCAGGCCATCAGCCCCAGCATTTT. This translates into CASSVDAAGHQPQHF. The full variable domain, in which reference TRBV9 and TRBJ1-5 provide the parts outside the CDR3, is DSGVTQTPKHLITATGQRVTLRCSPRSGDLSVYWYQQSLDQGLQFLIQYYNGEERAKGNILERFSAQQFPDLHSELNLSSLELGDSALYFCASSVDAAGHQPQHFGDGTRLSIL.

This clone was observed a single time. The chain combines TRBV5-1 with TRBJ2-3, with D perhaps assigned TRBD1 or TRBD2 (6 bases each). Germline V lookup: CDR1 SGHRS, CDR2 YFSETQ. The length of the CDR3 is 16 residues. The V end was cut by 4 bases, the J end by 4 bases, with 19 bases between. The CDR3 region is CASSPEGQSGPDTQYF. The CDR3 bases are TGCGCCAGCAGCCCGGAGGGACAAAGTGGCCCAGATACGCAGTATTTT. Combining the CDR3 with reference TRBV5-1 and TRBJ2-3 gives the whole variable domain KAGVTQTPRYLIKTRGQQVTLSCSPISGHRSVSWYQQTPGQGLQFLFEYFSETQRNKGNFPGRFSGRQFSNSRSEMNVSTLELGDSALYLCASSPEGQSGPDTQYFGPGTRLTVL.

V usage is TRBV4-3 and J usage is TRBJ1-1, with D maybe TRBD1 (6 bases). The CDR3 spans 16 residues. Trimming took 0 bases from V and 7 from J, leaving 18 bases between them. Germline CDR1 is LGHNA and CDR2 is YSLEER. CDR3 sequence: CASSQDAGGRKYEAFF. DNA for the CDR3: TGCGCCAGCAGCCAAGATGCGGGGGGGCGTAAATATGAAGCTTTCTTT.

The chain carries TRBV7-2 and TRBJ1-1, with D uncertain. Germline CDR1 reads SGHTA; CDR2 reads FQGNSA. The V and J ends lost 2 bases and 8 bases respectively, with 12 bases between them. This CDR3 spans 13 amino acids. CDR3 in amino acids: CASSLYQRQEAFF. The CDR3 bases are TGTGCCAGCAGCTTATATCAGCGGCAGGAAGCTTTCTTT.

This sequence joins TRBV5-6 and TRBJ2-1; D call uncertain. Between the trimmed V and J ends, which lost 0 bases and 3 bases, there was a span of 13 bases. CDR3 length: 16 residues. Germline lookup yields CDR1 SGHDT and CDR2 YYEEEE. The CDR3 nucleotides read TGTGCCAGCAGCTTGGTCCCCTCGACCCTCTACAATGAGCAGTTCTTC. Protein product: CASSLVPSTLYNEQFF.

This clone has only a few counts. The V and J genes are TRBV11-3 and TRBJ1-5; a possible D gene is TRBD1 (5 bases). Per the germline V gene, CDR1 is SGHNT and CDR2 is YENEEA. The CDR3 is 14 amino acids. The V end lost 10 bases, the J end lost 1 base, and 14 bases lay between the germline ends. CDR3 DNA: TGTGCCATAGAAAGGGGCCAGAGCAATCAGCCCCAGCATTTT. It codes for CAIERGQSNQPQHF.

The chain joins TRBV27 to TRBJ1-5; 7 bases map to TRBD1. J lost 2 bases, V lost 3 bases, and 7 bases had no gene match. This CDR3 region has 16 residues. In germline, CDR1 is MNHEY, CDR2 SMNVEV (reference sequence). CDR3 amino acids: CASSFKTGLGNQPQHF. In nucleotides, the CDR3 is TGTGCCAGCAGTTTTAAGACAGGGTTGGGCAATCAGCCCCAGCATTTT.

The chain combines TRBV6-6 with TRBJ2-7; 7 bases fit TRBD1. V dropped 1 base and J dropped 5; count of bases not matched to a gene: 8. Per germline, CDR1 MNHNY and CDR2 SVGAGI (reference sequence). The CDR3 length is 15 residues. CDR3 in amino acids: CASSYLPGGSDEQYF. The CDR3 DNA sequence: TGTGCCAGCAGTTACTTGCCAGGGGGAAGCGACGAGCAGTACTTC.

The CDR3, as DNA: TGTGCCAGCAGCGAGGGTGGGTCTTTTGGGGCTTCACCCCTCCACTTT. This codes for CASSEGGSFGASPLHF. This sequence joins TRBV9 and TRBJ1-6; a weak D match, TRBD1 (5 bases). The CDR3 spans 16 residues. Germline-derived CDR1 and CDR2 are SGDLS and YYNGEE. V lost 3 bases to trimming and J lost 9 bases, with 19 bases between them.